The next 15 T cell receptor beta chains were all read from a single sample in a study of blood T cell repertoires in COVID-19. TCRdb's table, derived via immunoSEQ multiplex PCR, lists solely in-frame clones and lacks some. The data show about 300,000 clones, about nine tenths seen once. Input material: PBMCs or T cells enriched from blood (not recorded which). The receptors shown here come from a man younger than 40 who had recovered from COVID-19.

This rearrangement joins TRBV18 to TRBJ1-5; 8 bases agree with TRBD1. The CDR3 totals 15 residues. V trimming: 4 bases; J trimming: 3 bases; junction bases outside the gene matches: 5. Germline V gene data show CDR1 as KGHSH and CDR2 as LQKENI. The chain's CDR3 is CASSLQGALNQPQHF. The CDR3 DNA reads as TGTGCCAGCTCACTCCAGGGGGCTCTCAATCAGCCCCAGCATTTT.

J is TRBJ1-2 and V is TRBV29-1; unclear D gene. V dropped 4 bases and J dropped 1 base, with 10 bases sitting between them. Germline CDR1 and CDR2: SQVTM and ANQGSEA. This CDR3 region has 13 residues. The CDR3 DNA sequence: TGCAGCGTTGCCCACAGAAGTAACTATGGCTACACCTTC. Translated: CSVAHRSNYGYTF.

The chain uses TRBV7-6 and TRBJ2-3; 11 positions agree with TRBD2. V dropped 6 bases and J dropped 2; count of bases not matched to a gene: 4. Germline V lookup: CDR1 SGHVS, CDR2 FNYEAQ. The CDR3 has 15 residues. CDR3 amino acids: CASSWTSGYTDTQYF. The CDR3 bases are TGTGCCAGCAGTTGGACTAGCGGGTACACAGATACGCAGTATTTT.

This clone has a count of ten or more. The chain joins TRBV11-3 to TRBJ1-5, with D hard to call. V was trimmed by 1 base and J by 0 bases, leaving 19 bases between them. The CDR3 covers 19 residues. Germline V gene sequence: CDR1 SGHNT, CDR2 YENEEA. The CDR3: CASSLGQVVVVHSNQPQHF. In DNA form, the CDR3 reads TGTGCCAGCAGCTTAGGGCAGGTGGTGGTCGTTCATAGCAATCAGCCCCAGCATTTT.

The chain recombines TRBV19 with TRBJ2-3, with TRBD2 matching 8 bases. CDR1 and CDR2 from the germline V gene are LNHDA and SQIVND (reference sequence). The J segment lost 4 bases and the V segment lost 7 bases, leaving 13 bases of the junction unmatched. This CDR3 region has 16 residues. CDR3 in DNA: TGTGCCAGTACTTTGAGACGGGGCGGGGGGCCAGATACGCAGTATTTT. Translating it yields CASTLRRGGGPDTQYF.

V is TRBV29-1 and J is TRBJ2-3, with 8 nucleotides matching TRBD1. The CDR3 is 17 amino acids. The germline CDR1 and CDR2 sequences are SQVTM and ANQGSEA. V was clipped by 7 bases and J by 1 base; unmatched bases: 16. The CDR3: CSGVLRGRGFGTDTQYF. The DNA of the CDR3 is TGCAGCGGGGTCCTCAGGGGGCGCGGTTTTGGCACAGATACGCAGTATTTT.

This sequence joins TRBV6-1 and TRBJ1-2, with 7 bases matching TRBD1. Unmatched junction bases numbered 6, after V lost 3 bases and J lost 5 bases. The CDR3 runs 14 residues. CDR1 MNHNS and CDR2 SASEGT come from the germline V gene. The CDR3 DNA sequence: TGTGCCAGCAGTGACAGGACAGGCGGGTATGGCTACACCTTC. This translates into CASSDRTGGYGYTF.

The J gene is TRBJ2-7, the V gene TRBV7-6, with D maybe TRBD2 (5 bases). Germline lookup yields CDR1 SGHVS and CDR2 FNYEAQ. V was clipped by 5 bases and J by 0 bases, with 8 bases between them. The CDR3 runs 13 residues. The CDR3 nucleotides read TGTGCCAGCAGCACGGGGAGCTCCTACGAGCAGTACTTC. This gives the protein CASSTGSSYEQYF. The full variable domain, completed using reference TRBV7-6 and TRBJ2-7, is GAGVSQSPRYKVTKRGQDVALRCDPISGHVSLYWYRQALGQGPEFLTYFNYEAQQDKSGLPNDRFSAERPEGSISTLTIQRTEQRDSAMYRCASSTGSSYEQYFGPGTRLTVT.

The genes are TRBV19 and TRBJ1-4, with a weak D call TRBD1 (5 bases). Germline loops: CDR1 LNHDA, CDR2 SQIVND (reference sequence). The CDR3 has 16 amino acids. V lost 2 bases and J lost 3, with 13 bases in between. Here the CDR3 reads CASSIPWGGPNEKLFF. The CDR3 coding sequence is TGTGCCAGTAGTATACCATGGGGCGGACCTAATGAAAAACTGTTTTTT. The whole variable domain, filled in from reference TRBV19 and TRBJ1-4, reads DGGITQSPKYLFRKEGQNVTLSCEQNLNHDAMYWYRQDPGQGLRLIYYSQIVNDFQKGDIAEGYSVSREKKESFPLTVTSAQKNPTAFYLCASSIPWGGPNEKLFFGSGTQLSVL.

J is TRBJ2-5 and V is TRBV15; 8 positions agree with TRBD2. Looked up from germline, CDR1 is LNHNV and CDR2 is YYDKDF (reference sequence). The CDR3 length is 15 residues. J gave up 6 bases and V 3 bases, and 9 bases lay outside the gene matches. This CDR3 reads CATSRPSGSSQTQYF. The CDR3 DNA sequence: TGTGCCACCAGCAGGCCCAGCGGGAGCTCTCAGACCCAGTACTTC.

The rearrangement links TRBV6-1 to TRBJ2-1, with a weak D call TRBD2 (6 bases). The CDR3 loop spans 15 amino acids. Germline-derived CDR1 and CDR2 are MNHNS and SASEGT. The V end lost 0 bases, the J end lost 7 bases, and 13 bases lay between the germline ends. The CDR3 coding sequence is TGTGCCAGCAGTGAAGCCCCGGGAGTGGCAAATGAGCAGTTCTTC. Translated, it gives CASSEAPGVANEQFF.

CDR3 DNA sequence: TGTGCCAGCAGCTTTCGGGGGACTAGCGGACCCACAGATACGCAGTATTTT. Translating gives CASSFRGTSGPTDTQYF. The chain joins TRBV5-4 to TRBJ2-3; 11 nucleotides line up with TRBD2. CDR3 length equals 17 residues. The germline V gene has CDR1 SGHNT and CDR2 YYREEE (reference sequence). The J segment lost 2 bases and the V segment lost 2 bases, leaving 7 bases of the junction unmatched.

This chain joins TRBV6-5 and TRBJ1-2; maybe TRBD1 (5 bases). Trimming took 6 bases from V and 5 from J, leaving 16 bases between them. CDR3 length: 14 amino acids. The germline V gene has CDR1 MNHEY and CDR2 SVGAGI. CDR3 in amino acids: CASSPGWEGYGYTF. The CDR3 coding sequence is TGTGCCAGCAGCCCCGGGTGGGAGGGGTATGGCTACACCTTC.

The chain is built from TRBV2 and TRBJ1-4, with TRBD1 identical over 11 bases. This CDR3 has 14 residues. From germline, CDR1 is SNHLY and CDR2 FYNNEI. Trimming cost V 5 bases and J 7 bases; bases outside gene matches: 3. CDR3 sequence reads: CASSRTGGVEKLFF. CDR3 in DNA: TGTGCCAGCAGTCGGACAGGGGGCGTTGAAAAACTGTTTTTT.

This chain links TRBV5-1 with TRBJ2-7; 8 bases agree with TRBD2. This CDR3 is 14 amino acids long. CDR1 and CDR2 (germline): SGHRS, YFSETQ. V dropped 3 bases and J dropped 3; count of bases not matched to a gene: 5. In DNA, the CDR3 is TGCGCCAGCAGCTCACCGGGACTAGACTACGAGCAGTACTTC. Its translation is CASSSPGLDYEQYF.